Listed below are T cell receptor beta chains from one sample, sequenced in a study of T cell repertoires in cytomegalovirus infection. TCRdb itself ran the reads through MiXCR, one entry per CDR3 protein. The data hold about 130,000 distinct CDR3 sequences, with 25% to 35% observed a single time. These receptors lack a known antigen. The input for sequencing was CD8+ T cells from cultured PBMCs, taken from culture after CMV antigen stimulation. Receptors originate from a human donor in good health (CMV status not recorded). Some clones in this sample may be carry-over from other donors' samples. The CDR3 runs from the conserved cysteine through the conserved F or W.

j_gene: TRBJ1-1
v_gene: TRBV12-3/TRBV12-4
CDR3aa: CASSSTYRANTEAFF

j_gene: TRBJ2-7
v_gene: TRBV4-1
CDR3aa: CASSEVRGAYEQYF

j_gene: TRBJ1-5
v_gene: TRBV2
CDR3aa: CASSGDSQPQHF

j_gene: TRBJ2-2
v_gene: TRBV30
CDR3aa: CAWTGGWATGELFF

j_gene: TRBJ1-2
v_gene: TRBV12-3/TRBV12-4
CDR3aa: CASSPGPTYGYTF

j_gene: TRBJ2-3
v_gene: TRBV12-3/TRBV12-4
CDR3aa: CASSLTLSTDTQYF

j_gene: TRBJ2-1
v_gene: TRBV5-6
CDR3aa: CASSLESEQFF

j_gene: TRBJ2-1
v_gene: TRBV5-3
CDR3aa: CASSLMQNEQFF

j_gene: TRBJ2-1
v_gene: TRBV4-1
CDR3aa: CASSQGMGLDEQFF

j_gene: TRBJ2-2
v_gene: TRBV10-3
CDR3aa: CAISDMEGNTGELFF

j_gene: TRBJ2-7
v_gene: TRBV28
CDR3aa: CASSLFDYEQYF

j_gene: TRBJ2-7
v_gene: TRBV7-8
CDR3aa: CASSESWGSYEQYF

j_gene: TRBJ2-3
v_gene: TRBV7-9
CDR3aa: CASSLGLAGAGTDTQYF

j_gene: TRBJ2-7
v_gene: TRBV5-8
CDR3aa: CASSLVVGGSYEQYF

j_gene: TRBJ2-1
v_gene: TRBV24-1
CDR3aa: CATSEGGIQFF

j_gene: TRBJ2-1
v_gene: TRBV7-6
CDR3aa: CASSWDLYNEQFF